Below, 29 T cell receptor beta chains from the same sample are listed, as sequenced in a study of cytomegalovirus exposure and HLA in healthy donors (dated by TCRdb to about 2017). The library was built by means of the immunoSEQ multiplex PCR assay. For the multiplex PCR, a mixture combining 60 forward primers for TCR Vbeta segments and 13 reverse primers for TCR Jbeta segments was used. Held by TCRdb, this immuneACCESS table contains in-frame sequences only and omits some clones. Under half of the omission traces to an unresolved V gene where checked; the cause of the rest is unknown. The sample contains about 160,000 clones, 71% of them found a single time. The top ten hold 2.8% of the sample. The specimen was PBMCs. These TCRs come from a woman aged 30 to 39 in good health and CMV-seronegative.

This clone was picked up one time. This chain uses TRBV27 with TRBJ1-6, with TRBD1 matching over 8 bases. Germline values: CDR1 MNHEY, CDR2 SMNVEV (reference sequence). With V trimmed by 8 bases and J by 10 bases, 4 bases remained unmatched. CDR3 length equals 12 residues. The CDR3 region is CASRTGRSPLHF. DNA of the CDR3: TGTGCCAGCCGGACAGGGCGATCACCCCTCCACTTT.

This rearrangement joins TRBV7-3 to TRBJ2-3, with TRBD2 as a possible D gene (6 bases). This CDR3 spans 15 amino acids. Per the germline V gene, CDR1 is SGHTA and CDR2 is FQGTGA. The V and J ends lost 1 base and 4 bases respectively, with 12 bases between them. This CDR3 is CASSLRGDQADTQYF. For the CDR3, the DNA is TGTGCCAGCAGCTTAAGGGGGGACCAAGCAGATACGCAGTATTTT.

The chain uses TRBV19 and TRBJ1-5, with unresolved D. CDR3 length: 15 amino acids. Per germline, CDR1 LNHDA and CDR2 SQIVND (reference sequence). V gave up 3 bases and J gave up 2 bases, with 11 bases separating them. CDR3: CASSISFTGNQPQHF. As DNA, the CDR3 is TGTGCCAGTAGTATCTCCTTTACGGGCAATCAGCCCCAGCATTTT.

Only a few counts were recorded for this clone. The sample contains more than one DNA sequence encoding this CDR3. V usage is TRBV9 and J usage is TRBJ1-1; D possibly corresponds to TRBD1 (6 bases). The germline gives CDR1 SGDLS, CDR2 YYNGEE. V shed 3 bases and J shed 1 base, with 10 bases lying between them. CDR3 length: 14 residues. The CDR3 loop is CASSAGGGNTEAFF. DNA of the CDR3: TGTGCCAGCAGCGCTGGGGGCGGGAACACTGAAGCTTTCTTT.

The table lists this clone with a few counts. The V gene is TRBV6-5, the J gene TRBJ2-5; 10 nucleotides agree with TRBD1. With V trimmed by 4 bases and J by 6 bases, 5 bases remained unmatched. CDR3 size: 14 residues. Germline assignment: CDR1 MNHEY and CDR2 SVGAGI. In nucleotides, the CDR3 is TGTGCCAGCAGTTCCTGGACAGGGGGAAAGACCCAGTACTTC. Its translation: CASSSWTGGKTQYF.

This chain uses TRBV7-9 with TRBJ1-6; D unclear. The CDR3 spans 13 residues. Germline CDR1 reads SEHNR; CDR2 reads FQNEAQ (reference sequence). Between the trimmed V and J ends, which lost 5 bases and 11 bases, there was a span of 13 bases. The CDR3 loop is CASSLESFTPLHF. CDR3 coding DNA: TGTGCCAGCAGCCTGGAGTCTTTTACACCCCTCCACTTT.

This clone was seen a few times. The rearrangement joins TRBV4-3 to TRBJ2-5; 9 nucleotides agree with TRBD2. V dropped 1 base and J dropped 3; count of bases not matched to a gene: 6. Germline-derived CDR1 and CDR2 are LGHNA and YSLEER. There are 16 residues in the CDR3. CDR3 amino acids: CASSQGLAGGKETQYF. CDR3 bases: TGCGCCAGCAGCCAAGGCCTCGCGGGAGGGAAAGAGACCCAGTACTTC.

The genes are TRBV29-1 and TRBJ1-1; TRBD1 is a possible D gene (5 bases). Germline V gives CDR1 SQVTM, CDR2 ANQGSEA. The CDR3 loop spans 14 amino acids. Trimming shortened V by 5 bases and J by 0 bases, and 13 bases separated the two germline ends. The chain's CDR3 is CSVHSGGMNTEAFF. CDR3 coding DNA: TGCAGCGTTCATAGTGGGGGGATGAACACTGAAGCTTTCTTT.

V usage is TRBV5-1 and J usage is TRBJ2-7; 8 bases are a match to TRBD2. CDR3 length: 14 amino acids. Per germline, CDR1 SGHRS and CDR2 YFSETQ. The V and J ends lost 8 bases and 2 bases, in that order; junction bases with no gene match: 9. In DNA form, the CDR3 reads TGCGCCAGTCAAGGGGCAGCGGGGGCCTACGAGCAGTACTTC. It translates to CASQGAAGAYEQYF. Filled out from reference TRBV5-1 and TRBJ2-7, the complete variable domain reads KAGVTQTPRYLIKTRGQQVTLSCSPISGHRSVSWYQQTPGQGLQFLFEYFSETQRNKGNFPGRFSGRQFSNSRSEMNVSTLELGDSALYLCASQGAAGAYEQYFGPGTRLTVT.

V gene TRBV9 combines with J gene TRBJ1-1, with a tentative D call TRBD1 (6 bases). CDR1 is SGDLS and CDR2 is YYNGEE in the germline V gene. CDR3 length: 12 residues. Trimming removed 4 bases at V and 3 bases at J, with 7 bases between. CDR3 nucleotide sequence: TGTGCCAGCAGCCGGACAGACACTGAAGCTTTCTTT. Protein: CASSRTDTEAFF. Complete variable domain (other parts from reference TRBV9 and TRBJ1-1): DSGVTQTPKHLITATGQRVTLRCSPRSGDLSVYWYQQSLDQGLQFLIQYYNGEERAKGNILERFSAQQFPDLHSELNLSSLELGDSALYFCASSRTDTEAFFGQGTRLTVV.

The rearrangement links TRBV4-2 to TRBJ2-7, with a possible D match to TRBD2 (5 bases). The CDR3 contains 15 residues. Trimming removed 3 bases from V and 2 bases from J, with 14 bases in between. CDR1 and CDR2 (germline): LGHNA, YNFKEQ. The CDR3 nucleotides read TGTGCCAGCAGCCAGACTGAGGGCGGCCCCTACGAGCAGTACTTC. It is translated as CASSQTEGGPYEQYF.

The rearrangement joins TRBV19 to TRBJ2-2, with TRBD2 identical over 10 bases. This CDR3 has 16 residues. Per the germline V gene, CDR1 is LNHDA and CDR2 is SQIVND (reference sequence). With 5 bases clipped from V and 3 bases from J, the junction kept 6 bases outside the gene matches. The chain's CDR3 is CASSLPSGSDTGELFF. In DNA form, the CDR3 reads TGTGCCAGTAGTTTGCCTAGCGGGAGTGACACCGGGGAGCTGTTTTTT.

This clone was seen a handful of times. The rearrangement uses TRBV7-2 and TRBJ1-2; 9 positions agree with TRBD1. Trimming removed 3 bases from V and 7 bases from J; junction bases left unmatched: 6. Germline V CDR1 and CDR2: SGHTA, FQGNSA. CDR3 length: 14 residues. The CDR3: CASSFGTGYRGYTF. Written as DNA, the CDR3 is TGTGCCAGCAGCTTCGGGACAGGGTATCGTGGCTACACCTTC.

The genes are TRBV29-1 and TRBJ2-3; D is ambiguous. The length of the CDR3 is 14 residues. Trimming removed 4 bases from V and 1 base from J, with 12 bases in between. From germline, CDR1 is SQVTM and CDR2 ANQGSEA. This CDR3 reads CSVVSLGGTDTQYF. The CDR3 DNA is TGCAGCGTTGTTTCGCTAGGTGGCACAGATACGCAGTATTTT.

The V call is TRBV7-7, the J call TRBJ2-3; D uncertain. CDR1 SSHAT and CDR2 FNYEAQ come from the germline V gene (reference sequence). This CDR3 region has 14 residues. V lost 1 base to trimming and J lost 0 bases, with 5 bases between them. CDR3 in amino acids: CASSLDRSTDTQYF. The CDR3 bases are TGTGCCAGCAGCTTAGACAGAAGCACAGATACGCAGTATTTT.

J is TRBJ1-4 and V is TRBV7-9; 9 bases fit TRBD1. Germline assignment: CDR1 SEHNR and CDR2 FQNEAQ (reference sequence). Trimming at V came to 3 bases and at J to 7 bases, leaving 0 bases not matched to a gene. This CDR3 region has 13 residues. This chain's CDR3 is CASSLTGGEKLFF. CDR3 coding DNA: TGTGCCAGCAGCTTGACAGGGGGTGAAAAACTGTTTTTT.

This clone has more than one count but fewer than ten. The CDR3 spells CASSDGQGIGEQYF. CDR3 bases: TGTGCCAGCAGCGACGGACAGGGGATTGGCGAGCAGTACTTC. The gene calls are TRBV5-5 and TRBJ2-7; 9 bases match TRBD1. The germline V gene encodes CDR1 SGHKS and CDR2 YYEKEE (reference sequence). The ends lost 4 bases at V and 6 bases at J; junction bases unmatched: 8. The CDR3 contains 14 residues. Combining the CDR3 with reference TRBV5-5 and TRBJ2-7 gives the whole variable domain DAGVTQSPTHLIKTRGQQVTLRCSPISGHKSVSWYQQVLGQGPQFIFQYYEKEERGRGNFPDRFSARQFPNYSSELNVNALLLGDSALYLCASSDGQGIGEQYFGPGTRLTVT.

This clone was seen a handful of times. The V call is TRBV18, the J call TRBJ1-6; D remains unclear. Germline CDR1 KGHSH, CDR2 LQKENI. Trimming pared 3 bases from V and 4 bases from J, leaving 10 bases between. The CDR3 consists of 15 residues. As DNA, the CDR3 is TGTGCCAGCTCACCTGACACGGGGTATAATTCACCCCTCCACTTT. Encoded protein: CASSPDTGYNSPLHF.

The chain couples TRBV27 to TRBJ2-1; maybe TRBD2 (6 bases). Between the trimmed V and J ends, which lost 7 bases and 7 bases, there was a span of 20 bases. The CDR3 runs 15 residues. CDR1 is MNHEY and CDR2 is SMNVEV in the germline V gene (reference sequence). Here the CDR3 DNA reads TGTGCCAGCACCCCCGGCGCGGGGATTAGGAATGAGCAGTTCTTC. Translated, it gives CASTPGAGIRNEQFF.

The chain recombines TRBV28 with TRBJ1-5, with TRBD1 matching over 7 bases. Germline-derived CDR1 and CDR2 are MDHEN and SYDVKM. Losses at the gene ends were 7 bases for V and 1 base for J; bases not matched to a gene: 4. CDR3 length: 14 amino acids. The CDR3 sequence is CASINRGSNQPQHF. In DNA, the CDR3 is TGTGCCAGCATAAACAGGGGAAGCAATCAGCCCCAGCATTTT.

V usage is TRBV7-2 and J usage is TRBJ1-2, with a tentative D call TRBD1 (6 bases). V lost 5 bases and J 8 bases, leaving 18 bases between the germline ends. The CDR3 is 14 residues long. Germline V gene data show CDR1 as SGHTA and CDR2 as FQGNSA. The chain's CDR3 is CASSLPGQLEGYTF. As DNA, the CDR3 is TGTGCCAGCAGCCTCCCCGGACAGCTGGAAGGCTACACCTTC.

The V gene is TRBV5-1, the J gene TRBJ1-1, with D perhaps matching TRBD1 (6 bases). V lost 4 bases, J lost 3 bases, and 16 bases lay in between. In germline, CDR1 is SGHRS, CDR2 YFSETQ. The CDR3 consists of 15 residues. CDR3 region: CASSPVGAEDTEAFF. The CDR3 DNA is TGCGCCAGCAGCCCGGTGGGGGCCGAGGACACTGAAGCTTTCTTT. Full variable domain (remainder filled in from reference TRBV5-1 and TRBJ1-1): KAGVTQTPRYLIKTRGQQVTLSCSPISGHRSVSWYQQTPGQGLQFLFEYFSETQRNKGNFPGRFSGRQFSNSRSEMNVSTLELGDSALYLCASSPVGAEDTEAFFGQGTRLTVV.

A single count supports this clone. The chain joins TRBV7-9 to TRBJ2-3; TRBD1 matches at 7 bases. The CDR3 is made up of 16 amino acids. V gave up 4 bases and J gave up 6 bases; unmatched junction bases: 13. From germline, CDR1 is SEHNR and CDR2 FQNEAQ (reference sequence). The CDR3 DNA is TGTGCCAGCAGCTCCTCGACAGGGTTCCTAGGGGATACGCAGTATTTT. This sequence encodes CASSSSTGFLGDTQYF.

V is TRBV2 and J is TRBJ2-1, with D possibly TRBD1 on 6 matching bases. Between the trimmed V and J ends, which lost 2 bases and 8 bases, there was a span of 16 bases. The CDR3 extends over 15 amino acids. In germline, CDR1 is SNHLY, CDR2 FYNNEI. CDR3 region: CASSELAGASDEQFF. CDR3 sequence (DNA): TGTGCCAGCAGTGAACTCGCAGGGGCGTCGGATGAGCAGTTCTTC.

The J gene is TRBJ2-5, the V gene TRBV18; TRBD1 aligns across 10 bases. The CDR3 is 15 residues long. Germline loops: CDR1 KGHSH, CDR2 LQKENI. The junction had 14 bases not matched to a gene; V was cut back by 5 bases and J by 11 bases. CDR3: CASSLRQGASGEQYF. CDR3 sequence (DNA): TGTGCCAGCTCATTACGACAGGGGGCCTCGGGTGAGCAGTACTTC.

This clone has just a few counts. J is TRBJ2-7 and V is TRBV11-2; D is ambiguous. With 1 base removed from V and 0 bases from J, the gap between germline ends came to 10 bases. Germline lookup yields CDR1 SGHAT and CDR2 FQNNGV. The CDR3 totals 15 residues. In DNA, the CDR3 is TGTGCCAGCAGCTTAGGGCAGACTCTCTCCTACGAGCAGTACTTC. Residues: CASSLGQTLSYEQYF. Filled out from reference TRBV11-2 and TRBJ2-7, the complete variable domain reads EAGVAQSPRYKIIEKRQSVAFWCNPISGHATLYWYQQILGQGPKLLIQFQNNGVVDDSQLPKDRFSAERLKGVDSTLKIQPAKLEDSAVYLCASSLGQTLSYEQYFGPGTRLTVT.

This chain connects TRBV30 to TRBJ2-7; 10 nucleotides line up with TRBD1. Germline values: CDR1 GTSNPN, CDR2 SVGIG (reference sequence). J was trimmed by 4 bases and V by 7 bases; bases with no gene match: 7. This CDR3 has 13 amino acids. As DNA, the CDR3 is TGTGCCTTAATCGACAGGGGGCTGTACGAGCAGTACTTC. This sequence encodes CALIDRGLYEQYF.

V and J are TRBV5-4 and TRBJ2-5, with TRBD2 identical over 15 bases. The CDR3 sequence is 18 residues long. Germline V lookup: CDR1 SGHNT, CDR2 YYREEE (reference sequence). V was pared by 4 bases and J by 2 bases, with 9 bases of the junction left unmatched. CDR3 nucleotide sequence: TGTGCCAGCAGCCCAGGGACTAGCGGGAGGAGAGGGCAAGAGACCCAGTACTTC. It codes for CASSPGTSGRRGQETQYF.

The chain combines TRBV25-1 with TRBJ2-7; 7 bases are shared with TRBD1. V shed 2 bases, J shed 6 bases, and the junction held 10 bases outside the gene matches. This CDR3 has 15 amino acids. Germline V gene data show CDR1 as MGHDK and CDR2 as SYGVNS. In nucleotides, the CDR3 is TGTGCCAGCAGTGAACCCACAGGGGTGCTGGGCGAGCAGTACTTC. Encoded protein: CASSEPTGVLGEQYF.